This TCR beta chain emerged from a study of cytomegalovirus exposure and HLA in healthy donors. Study in general: Unique TCR beta sequences numbering approximately 120 million came from 150 million to 200 million T cells in an earlier analysis. Study-level points and caveats: Association of 16,951 TCR beta sequences with HLA alleles was found at 0.05 false discovery rate in a later analysis.

About this clone: What it recognizes is unknown.

The PCR ran on 60 Vbeta and 13 Jbeta primers. Assay: immunoSEQ multiplex PCR; the TCRdb copy retains only in-frame clones and omits some. The sample shows about 65,000 clones, around 80% of them seen only once. Sequencing used PBMCs. The origin of this receptor is a girl aged 5-17 years in good health and CMV-seropositive.

CDR3 nucleotides: TGTGCCAGAAGCAGGAGAACTGAAGCTTTCTTT. Residues: CARSRRTEAFF. The rearrangement links TRBV5-3 to TRBJ1-1, with D unresolved. TRBV5-3 is given ORF status, its function remaining uncertain. Between the trimmed V and J ends, which lost 4 bases and 5 bases, there was a span of 6 bases. The CDR3 extends over 11 amino acids.